The source of this T cell receptor (beta chain) is a study of blood T cell repertoires in COVID-19. This CDR3 spans 13 amino acids. CDR1 SGHDT and CDR2 YYEEEE come from the germline V gene. V lost 0 bases to trimming and J lost 14 bases; unmatched junction nucleotides: 3. Libraries were prepared by immunoSEQ multiplex PCR; TCRdb keeps only in-frame clonotypes and omits some of them. The sample records about 58,000 clones, approximately 80% being singletons. The chain joins TRBV5-6 to TRBJ2-4; 12 bases align to TRBD2. This receptor was identified in a man aged 55 to 70 with COVID-19, enrolled during active disease. Sequencing was performed on peripheral blood. The CDR3 loop is CASSLEASGREYF. The CDR3, as DNA: TGTGCCAGCAGCTTGGAGGCTAGCGGGAGGGAGTACTTC.